This passage covers 29 T cell receptor beta chains from one sample sequenced in a study of blood T cells in healthy people across ages. Together with a sample-barcoded 5' primer, a J-beta primer mix was included in a second PCR lasting roughly 6 to 12 cycles. TCRdb analysed the 5' RACE reads with MiXCR anew, one entry per CDR3 protein. The repertoire includes roughly 700,000 distinct CDR3 sequences, around 49% of them detected once, and 25% to 35% sits in the top ten. Material: blood. The receptors stem from a woman aged 55 to 70 in good health.

This clonotype was seen only a few times. V is TRBV20-1 and J is TRBJ2-7, with D possibly matching TRBD2 (9 bases). CDR1 is DFQATT, CDR2 SNEGSKA, per germline (reference sequence). This CDR3 has 14 residues. V shed 3 bases and J shed 6 bases, with 18 bases lying between them. The chain's CDR3 is CSASWASGTGEQYF. The CDR3 DNA sequence: TGCAGTGCTAGCTGGGCTAGCGGGACAGGCGAGCAGTACTTC.

The genes are TRBV15 and TRBJ1-4, with a tentative D call TRBD1 (6 bases). Trimming took 5 bases from V and 0 from J, leaving 10 bases between them. Germline V gene data show CDR1 as LNHNV and CDR2 as YYDKDF (reference sequence). This CDR3 has 15 amino acids. The chain's CDR3 is CATSPRTATNEKLFF. CDR3 nucleotides: TGTGCCACCAGCCCCCGGACAGCAACTAATGAAAAACTGTTTTTT.

This clonotype has only a few counts. The rearrangement uses TRBV7-9 and TRBJ2-3; TRBD2 might be the D (5 bases). The CDR3 loop spans 15 amino acids. CDR1 is SEHNR, CDR2 FQNEAQ, per germline (reference sequence). V lost 7 bases, J lost 2 bases, and 16 bases lay in between. The CDR3 DNA reads TGTGCCAGCATCCCCCCCGGGATATCCACAGATACGCAGTATTTT. Protein product: CASIPPGISTDTQYF.

The chain joins TRBV6-5 to TRBJ1-2, with D perhaps TRBD1 (6 bases). This CDR3 contains 16 residues. Per germline, CDR1 MNHEY and CDR2 SVGAGI. V lost 5 bases and J lost 2, with 18 bases in between. The CDR3 region is CASSRDILGINYGYTF. The CDR3 DNA reads as TGTGCCAGCAGTCGGGACATCCTGGGCATCAACTATGGCTACACCTTC.

The V gene is TRBV7-9, the J gene TRBJ1-1; D not resolved. With 5 bases removed from V and 8 bases from J, the gap between germline ends came to 9 bases. The CDR3 is 11 residues long. In germline, CDR1 is SEHNR, CDR2 FQNEAQ (reference sequence). The CDR3 region has the DNA TGTGCCAGCAGCCCCCTGGGGGAAGCTTTCTTT. Its protein product is CASSPLGEAFF. Variable domain in full (rest from reference TRBV7-9 and TRBJ1-1): DTGVSQNPRHKITKRGQNVTFRCDPISEHNRLYWYRQTLGQGPEFLTYFQNEAQLEKSRLLSDRFSAERPKGSFSTLEIQRTEQGDSAMYLCASSPLGEAFFGQGTRLTVV.

This clonotype has just a few counts. The chain has TRBV27 and TRBJ2-7; D uncertain. The CDR3 contains 17 residues. V gave up 8 bases and J gave up 4 bases, with 27 bases separating them. Germline V CDR1 and CDR2: MNHEY, SMNVEV (reference sequence). The CDR3 sequence is CASASVPSDLIKYEQYF. The CDR3 DNA reads as TGTGCCAGCGCGAGCGTCCCGTCCGACCTCATAAAATACGAGCAGTACTTC.

This chain uses TRBV28 with TRBJ2-2, with D unclear. V lost 2 bases and J lost 4, with 8 bases in between. Germline V gene lookup returns CDR1 MDHEN and CDR2 SYDVKM. The CDR3 totals 14 residues. CDR3 protein: CASSLLSTTGELFF. The CDR3 bases are TGTGCCAGCAGTTTACTTTCCACCACCGGGGAGCTGTTTTTT.

This clonotype has just a few counts. The chain combines TRBV21-1 with TRBJ2-5; the table's D gene call, TRBD1, was not cross checked with the DNA. TRBV21-1 constitutes a pseudogene. The CDR3 sequence is 16 residues long. The CDR3: CASSKNEAPGKETQYF. The CDR3 DNA sequence: TGTGCCAGCAGCAAAAACGAGGCCCCCGGGAAAGAGACCCAGTACTTC.

This clonotype was detected a few times. V gene TRBV4-2 combines with J gene TRBJ1-1, with no clear D. Trimming shortened V by 1 base and J by 5 bases, and 8 bases separated the two germline ends. Looked up from germline, CDR1 is LGHNA and CDR2 is YNFKEQ. This CDR3 is 13 amino acids long. The CDR3 loop is CASSQGPGTEAFF. The DNA for the CDR3 is TGTGCCAGCAGCCAAGGTCCTGGGACTGAAGCTTTCTTT.

V and J are TRBV4-3 and TRBJ2-1, with D possibly matching TRBD2 (5 bases). This CDR3 spans 15 amino acids. The germline V gene has CDR1 LGHNA and CDR2 YSLEER. V was trimmed by 4 bases and J by 4 bases, leaving 14 bases between them. DNA for the CDR3: TGCGCCAGCAGCCTGGAGGCCGGCCCGTACAATGAGCAGTTCTTC. This encodes CASSLEAGPYNEQFF.

The V call is TRBV7-3, the J call TRBJ2-7; tentatively, D is TRBD2 (6 bases). The tail of the sequence fits TRBJ2-5 better, so the J call may be wrong. CDR3 length: 14 residues. Germline lookup yields CDR1 SGHTA and CDR2 FQGTGA. In DNA, the CDR3 is TGTGCCAGCAGCCCCGCAGGGACTCCCCAGACCCAGTACTTC. The encoded protein is CASSPAGTPQTQYF.

Only a few counts were recorded for this clonotype. The V gene is TRBV7-9, the J gene TRBJ2-5, with D unresolved. The CDR3 is 13 amino acids. CDR1 and CDR2 (germline): SEHNR, FQNEAQ (reference sequence). Trimming removed 3 bases at V and 2 bases at J, with 7 bases between. CDR3 bases: TGTGCCAGCAGCTTTGGGCCTCAAGAGACCCAGTACTTC. Translating gives CASSFGPQETQYF.

This chain uses TRBV3-1 with TRBJ2-2; 7 nucleotides align to TRBD2. The V gene's germline CDR1 is LGHDT and CDR2 YNNKEL (reference sequence). The CDR3 covers 15 residues. Germline trimming cut 4 bases from V and 7 bases from J; bases unmatched to any gene: 9. DNA for the CDR3: TGTGCCAGCAGCCCCCGGGGAGGGGCTGGCGGGGAGCTGTTTTTT. Its protein is CASSPRGGAGGELFF.

This clonotype was detected a few times. The chain couples TRBV9 to TRBJ2-7; 8 bases agree with TRBD1. The V and J ends lost 4 bases and 5 bases, in that order; junction bases with no gene match: 5. CDR3 size: 13 residues. Germline V gene sequence: CDR1 SGDLS, CDR2 YYNGEE. The CDR3 DNA follows: TGTGCCAGCAGCTGGACAGGGAGCCACGAGCAGTACTTC. It encodes CASSWTGSHEQYF.

This chain uses TRBV9 with TRBJ2-7, with D perhaps assigned TRBD1 or TRBD2 (5 bases each). Per the germline V gene, CDR1 is SGDLS and CDR2 is YYNGEE. The CDR3 contains 16 residues. Trimming shortened V by 0 bases and J by 2 bases, and 15 bases separated the two germline ends. The CDR3 sequence is CASSVDGTPGAYEQYF. CDR3 bases: TGTGCCAGCAGCGTAGACGGGACCCCCGGCGCCTACGAGCAGTACTTC.

The chain is built from TRBV3-1 and TRBJ2-3; D remains ambiguous. Trimming took 0 bases from V and 11 from J, leaving 12 bases between them. Germline CDR1 LGHDT, CDR2 YNNKEL (reference sequence). The CDR3 spans 13 residues. CDR3 bases: TGTGCCAGCAGCCAAGATTGGAACAAACAGCAGTATTTT. It codes for CASSQDWNKQQYF.

This chain links TRBV20-1 with TRBJ2-1; unclear D gene. CDR3 length: 16 residues. The V and J ends lost 3 bases and 2 bases respectively, with 17 bases between them. Germline CDR1 is DFQATT and CDR2 is SNEGSKA (reference sequence). The CDR3 loop reads CSASGGRTSPYNEQFF. The CDR3 DNA is TGCAGTGCTAGTGGTGGCAGGACGAGCCCCTACAATGAGCAGTTCTTC.

The chain combines TRBV20-1 with TRBJ1-2; no definite D call. CDR1 is DFQATT and CDR2 is SNEGSKA in the germline V gene (reference sequence). V was pared by 6 bases and J by 6 bases, with 11 bases between. This CDR3 has 11 residues. The CDR3 loop reads CSATGENGYTF. CDR3 nucleotide sequence: TGCAGTGCCACCGGGGAGAATGGCTACACCTTC.

This clonotype appeared many times. The V gene is TRBV20-1, the J gene TRBJ2-7; 9 positions match TRBD2. The germline gives CDR1 DFQATT, CDR2 SNEGSKA (reference sequence). V trimming: 3 bases; J trimming: 2 bases; junction bases outside the gene matches: 8. This CDR3 spans 15 amino acids. Written as DNA, the CDR3 is TGCAGTGCTAGGGAACCAGCGGGAGGACCCTACGAGCAGTACTTC. It encodes CSAREPAGGPYEQYF.

This clonotype has just a few counts. This rearrangement joins TRBV28 to TRBJ2-1; TRBD2 might be the D (6 bases). This CDR3 contains 12 residues. Germline V CDR1 and CDR2: MDHEN, SYDVKM. The V end lost 4 bases, the J end lost 10 bases, and 11 bases lay between the germline ends. CDR3 coding DNA: TGTGCCAGCAGTTCGGGGGTTCGGGAGCAGTTCTTC. Protein product: CASSSGVREQFF. Using reference TRBV28 and TRBJ2-1 for the parts outside the CDR3, the full variable domain is DVKVTQSSRYLVKRTGEKVFLECVQDMDHENMFWYRQDPGLGLRLIYFSYDVKMKEKGDIPEGYSVSREKKERFSLILESASTNQTSMYLCASSSGVREQFFGPGTRLTVL.

This clonotype has more than one count but fewer than ten. The chain uses TRBV12-3 or TRBV12-4 and TRBJ2-7; 7 bases fit TRBD1. CDR3 size: 14 residues. Trimming cost V 5 bases and J 0 bases; bases outside gene matches: 4. The CDR3 sequence is CASSTRGSSYEQYF. In DNA, the CDR3 is TGTGCCAGCAGTACCAGGGGGAGCTCCTACGAGCAGTACTTC.

This chain uses TRBV18 with TRBJ2-5, with 9 positions matching TRBD2. CDR1 is KGHSH and CDR2 is LQKENI in the germline V gene. V was clipped by 4 bases and J by 11 bases; unmatched bases: 14. There are 15 residues in the CDR3. CDR3 in DNA: TGTGCCAGCTCACGTCGAGTAGCGGGGGACAATGAGCAGTACTTC. Its protein is CASSRRVAGDNEQYF.

A single count supports this clonotype. The rearrangement joins TRBV24-1 to TRBJ2-1; 11 bases are shared with TRBD2. The CDR3 covers 16 residues. V shed 3 bases and J 7 bases; nucleotides not matched to a gene: 7. Looked up from germline, CDR1 is KGHDR and CDR2 is SFDVKD. The CDR3 protein is CATSDPLAGGVNEQFF. CDR3 nucleotide sequence: TGTGCCACCAGTGATCCTCTAGCGGGAGGTGTAAATGAGCAGTTCTTC.

This chain connects TRBV7-2 to TRBJ2-7, with D possibly matching TRBD2 (6 bases). Germline V gives CDR1 SGHTA, CDR2 FQGNSA. There are 14 residues in the CDR3. Trimming removed 5 bases at V and 2 bases at J, with 13 bases between. The CDR3 DNA follows: TGTGCCAGCAGCCGACTTAGGACTACCTACGAGCAGTACTTC. The encoded protein is CASSRLRTTYEQYF.

The genes are TRBV19 and TRBJ1-1; D gene ambiguous. CDR3 length: 13 amino acids. Trimming shortened V by 4 bases and J by 1 base, and 7 bases separated the two germline ends. Per germline, CDR1 LNHDA and CDR2 SQIVND (reference sequence). CDR3 sequence: CASSKGWNTEAFF. In nucleotides, the CDR3 is TGTGCCAGTAGTAAGGGTTGGAACACTGAAGCTTTCTTT.

The J gene is TRBJ2-7, the V gene TRBV3-1; D gene ambiguous. Germline-derived CDR1 and CDR2 are LGHDT and YNNKEL (reference sequence). The CDR3 sequence is 16 residues long. V lost 2 bases and J lost 0, with 14 bases in between. In DNA form, the CDR3 reads TGTGCCAGCAGCCAAACGATCCAGTGGAACTCCTACGAGCAGTACTTC. As protein: CASSQTIQWNSYEQYF.

This clonotype occurred once. The chain uses TRBV20-1 and TRBJ2-7, with D possibly being TRBD2 (5 bases). From germline, CDR1 is DFQATT and CDR2 SNEGSKA (reference sequence). V was clipped by 4 bases and J by 1 base, with 17 bases between them. This CDR3 comprises 15 residues. CDR3 DNA: TGCAGTGCTAACCGACTAATGCCCTCGTCCTACGAGCAGTACTTC. It codes for CSANRLMPSSYEQYF.

V gene TRBV11-2 combines with J gene TRBJ2-5; 10 nucleotides match TRBD1. The CDR3 is made up of 14 amino acids. V lost 3 bases and J lost 6; bases outside the gene matches: 4. Germline V gives CDR1 SGHAT, CDR2 FQNNGV. The CDR3 DNA sequence: TGTGCCAGCAGCTTCGGACAGGGGGTGAAGACCCAGTACTTC. Encoded protein: CASSFGQGVKTQYF.

This clonotype occurred a few times. V is TRBV7-2 and J is TRBJ2-3; a weak D match, TRBD1 (6 bases). The V gene's germline CDR1 is SGHTA and CDR2 FQGNSA. V shed 2 bases and J shed 0 bases, with 18 bases lying between them. The CDR3 has 18 amino acids. CDR3 nucleotides: TGTGCCAGCAGCTTAATGAGACAGGTTCTTTCTAGCACAGATACGCAGTATTTT. Encoded protein: CASSLMRQVLSSTDTQYF.